This paragraph covers one T cell receptor (beta chain) sequence. What it recognizes is unknown. The data originate from a study of Graves' ophthalmopathy and Graves' hyperthyroidism. Findings of the study overall: Among thyroid clonotypes expanded above 0.001 frequency, most also appeared in blood.

For repertoire sequencing, the TCR beta CDR3 regions were amplified from RNA transcripts. First-round RT-PCR relied on HTBI primers, and a second-round multiplex PCR came next. TCRdb passed the multiplex PCR reads through MiXCR, listing each CDR3 protein once. The sample lists hundreds of thousands of distinct CDR3 sequences; 40% were seen once. Looked up from germline, CDR1 is SGDLS and CDR2 is YYNGEE. The CDR3 covers 14 residues. With 2 bases removed from V and 13 bases from J, the gap between germline ends came to 16 bases. This TCR was recovered from an adult man with Graves' ophthalmopathy. The chain combines TRBV9 with TRBJ1-6; tentative D call: TRBD1 (5 bases). The source material was peripheral blood. The CDR3 coding sequence is TGTGCCAGCAGCGTGGGGCAGGAGGATCAGCCCCTCCACTTT. Translation: CASSVGQEDQPLHF. Using reference TRBV9 and TRBJ1-6 for the parts outside the CDR3, the full variable domain is DSGVTQTPKHLITATGQRVTLRCSPRSGDLSVYWYQQSLDQGLQFLIQYYNGEERAKGNILERFSAQQFPDLHSELNLSSLELGDSALYFCASSVGQEDQPLHFGNGTRLTVT.